The 32 T cell receptor beta chains below come from one sample, sequenced in a study of CD8 T cells in ankylosing spondylitis. MiXCR, run by TCRdb on the 5' RACE reads, gives a single entry per CDR3 protein. The sample contains about 40,000 distinct CDR3 sequences, approximately 15% of which appear only once. The sequenced sample was blood. The source is a male donor with ankylosing spondylitis or in good health (not recorded which).

The chain is built from TRBV5-1 and TRBJ1-4, with D hard to call. There are 14 residues in the CDR3. V lost 2 bases, J lost 0 bases, and 5 bases lay in between. In germline, CDR1 is SGHRS, CDR2 YFSETQ. In DNA form, the CDR3 reads TGCGCCAGCAGCTTAGGACCAACTAATGAAAAACTGTTTTTT. Amino acid sequence: CASSLGPTNEKLFF. Based on the CDR3 plus reference TRBV5-1 and TRBJ1-4, the full variable domain is KAGVTQTPRYLIKTRGQQVTLSCSPISGHRSVSWYQQTPGQGLQFLFEYFSETQRNKGNFPGRFSGRQFSNSRSEMNVSTLELGDSALYLCASSLGPTNEKLFFGSGTQLSVL.

This clonotype was counted many times. The chain combines TRBV5-1 with TRBJ2-3; D is undetermined. Germline assignment: CDR1 SGHRS and CDR2 YFSETQ. Deletions cut 5 bases from V and 3 bases from J, with 4 bases between. The CDR3 length is 11 residues. The CDR3 protein is CASRQTDTQYF. CDR3 sequence (DNA): TGCGCCAGCAGACAGACAGATACGCAGTATTTT.

This clonotype was seen a handful of times. The chain employs TRBV7-3 and TRBJ1-1; 7 bases are shared with TRBD1. The ends lost 5 bases at V and 5 bases at J; junction bases unmatched: 5. Germline values: CDR1 SGHTA, CDR2 FQGTGA. The CDR3 consists of 13 residues. CDR3 DNA: TGTGCCAGCAGCCCTCGACAGGGAACTGAAGCTTTCTTT. This gives the protein CASSPRQGTEAFF.

The gene calls are TRBV29-1 and TRBJ2-2; TRBD1 aligns across 7 bases. Germline V gene sequence: CDR1 SQVTM, CDR2 ANQGSEA. The CDR3 covers 14 residues. V trimming: 6 bases; J trimming: 4 bases; junction bases outside the gene matches: 8. CDR3 sequence: CSVSRTGATGELFF. The CDR3 DNA reads as TGCAGCGTGTCCAGGACAGGAGCCACCGGGGAGCTGTTTTTT.

For the CDR3, the DNA is TGTGCCACCAGCAGAGATCGAAAGGGCGGTGAGCAGTTCTTC. Translation: CATSRDRKGGEQFF. The genes are TRBV15 and TRBJ2-1; D remains unclear. The CDR3 loop spans 14 amino acids. Trimming left V 0 bases short and J 9 bases short, with 12 bases between. The germline CDR1 and CDR2 sequences are LNHNV and YYDKDF (reference sequence).

This clonotype was seen a few times. The CDR3 region is CATSRDTGELFF. CDR3 bases: TGTGCCACCAGCCGGGATACCGGGGAGCTGTTTTTT. The gene calls are TRBV15 and TRBJ2-2; D is perhaps TRBD2 (5 bases). The V gene lost 5 bases and the J gene lost 5 bases, with 6 bases spanning the gap. The germline V gene has CDR1 LNHNV and CDR2 YYDKDF (reference sequence). There are 12 residues in the CDR3.

The chain combines TRBV6-6 with TRBJ2-5; 8 positions match TRBD1. Germline trimming cut 4 bases from V and 4 bases from J; bases unmatched to any gene: 2. This CDR3 spans 13 amino acids. Per germline, CDR1 MNHNY and CDR2 SVGAGI (reference sequence). In DNA, the CDR3 is TGTGCCAGCAGTTTCAGGGGGCCAGAGACCCAGTACTTC. Residues: CASSFRGPETQYF.

The rearrangement links TRBV5-6 to TRBJ2-7, with D unresolved. Trimming pared 1 base from V and 3 bases from J, leaving 8 bases between. Germline-derived CDR1 and CDR2 are SGHDT and YYEEEE. CDR3 size: 13 residues. The CDR3 loop is CASSLFRYYEQYV. Here the CDR3 DNA reads TGTGCCAGCAGCTTGTTTAGGTACTACGAGCAGTACGTC.

The CDR3 is CASSQEPGTSGKQFF. CDR3 DNA: TGCGCCAGCAGCCAAGAACCGGGAACTAGCGGGAAGCAGTTCTTC. This rearrangement joins TRBV4-3 to TRBJ2-1; 10 positions agree with TRBD2. This CDR3 has 15 amino acids. Germline-derived CDR1 and CDR2 are LGHNA and YSLEER. V lost 0 bases to trimming and J lost 11 bases; unmatched junction nucleotides: 7.

The chain carries TRBV5-4 and TRBJ2-2, with D unresolved. The CDR3 has 14 amino acids. Looked up from germline, CDR1 is SGHNT and CDR2 is YYREEE (reference sequence). V lost 0 bases, J lost 3 bases, and 6 bases lay in between. The CDR3 loop reads CASSLVGYTGELFF. The CDR3 DNA reads TGTGCCAGCAGCTTGGTGGGGTACACCGGGGAGCTGTTTTTT. Looking up the rest from reference TRBV5-4 and TRBJ2-2 gives the full variable domain: ETGVTQSPTHLIKTRGQQVTLRCSSQSGHNTVSWYQQALGQGPQFIFQYYREEENGRGNFPPRFSGLQFPNYSSELNVNALELDDSALYLCASSLVGYTGELFFGEGSRLTVL.

This clonotype was found once. The J gene is TRBJ2-2, the V gene TRBV28, with D possibly being TRBD2 (6 bases). Germline assignment: CDR1 MDHEN and CDR2 SYDVKM. The CDR3 extends over 15 amino acids. The germline V and J ends were trimmed by 11 bases and 3 bases, with 19 bases remaining between them. CDR3 nucleotide sequence: TGTGCCCCCACACTTTTATCGGGGGACACCGGGGAGCTGTTTTTT. Translating it yields CAPTLLSGDTGELFF.

This chain connects TRBV21-1 to TRBJ2-2; whether TRBD1, the table's D call, matches the DNA was not checked. TRBV21-1 is a known pseudogene. CDR3 size: 15 residues. The CDR3 bases are TGTGCCAGCAGCCAACAGGGGGCGGACACCGGGGAGCTGTTTTTT. As protein: CASSQQGADTGELFF.

The CDR3 reads CSAVGTGVMYTQYF. CDR3 DNA: TGCAGCGCTGTAGGGACAGGGGTCATGTATACGCAGTATTTT. The rearrangement links TRBV29-1 to TRBJ2-3, with 10 nucleotides matching TRBD1. The CDR3 extends over 14 amino acids. Germline V lookup: CDR1 SQVTM, CDR2 ANQGSEA. Trimming removed 7 bases from V and 7 bases from J; junction bases left unmatched: 11.

The table lists this clonotype with many counts. This chain connects TRBV5-1 to TRBJ1-3; D unresolved. V lost 0 bases to trimming and J lost 3 bases, with 7 bases between them. This CDR3 region has 14 residues. The V gene's germline CDR1 is SGHRS and CDR2 YFSETQ. The chain's CDR3 is CASSLEGFGNTIYF. The CDR3 coding sequence is TGCGCCAGCAGCTTGGAGGGATTTGGAAACACCATATATTTT.

The V and J genes are TRBV20-1 and TRBJ2-3; the D gene is possibly TRBD2 (7 bases). This CDR3 is 16 amino acids long. Germline-derived CDR1 and CDR2 are DFQATT and SNEGSKA (reference sequence). V lost 4 bases and J 0 bases, leaving 17 bases between the germline ends. CDR3 coding DNA: TGCAGTGCTAACCGTCCGGGGGGCTCGAGCACAGATACGCAGTATTTT. This gives the protein CSANRPGGSSTDTQYF.

V usage is TRBV28 and J usage is TRBJ2-6; no clear D. The CDR3 has 13 residues. V lost 6 bases to trimming and J lost 4 bases, with 7 bases between them. The germline CDR1 and CDR2 sequences are MDHEN and SYDVKM. The CDR3 nucleotides read TGTGCCAGCAGCCTTCTGGGGGCCAACGTCCTGACTTTC. Encoded protein: CASSLLGANVLTF.

Remarks on this clonotype: Mismatch with germline at one junction end may stem from a read error. This chain joins TRBV5-6 and TRBJ2-2; D uncertain. Germline CDR1 is SGHDT and CDR2 is YYEEEE. The CDR3 is 12 amino acids. The CDR3 loop is CASSSYTRELFF. The CDR3, as DNA: TGTGCCAGCAGCTCTTACACCCGGGAGCTGTTTTTT. Full variable domain (remainder filled in from reference TRBV5-6 and TRBJ2-2): DAGVTQSPTHLIKTRGQQVTLRCSPKSGHDTVSWYQQALGQGPQFIFQYYEEEERQRGNFPDRFSGHQFPNYSSELNVNALLLGDSALYLCASSSYTRELFFGEGSRLTVL.

This sequence joins TRBV5-1 and TRBJ1-4; D is unclear. The V and J ends lost 0 bases and 7 bases respectively, with 10 bases between them. The CDR3 runs to 14 residues. The germline V gene encodes CDR1 SGHRS and CDR2 YFSETQ. This CDR3 reads CASSLDSRREKLFF. The CDR3 coding sequence is TGCGCCAGCAGCTTGGACAGTCGGCGTGAAAAACTGTTTTTT.

The rearrangement joins TRBV28 to TRBJ1-4; D is uncertain. The CDR3 loop spans 13 amino acids. V dropped 7 bases and J dropped 8 bases, with 14 bases sitting between them. Germline loops: CDR1 MDHEN, CDR2 SYDVKM. The CDR3, as DNA: TGTGCCAGCAAGAGGAGGTTTCGGGAAAAACTGTTTTTT. Translating gives CASKRRFREKLFF.

The sample holds one count of this clonotype. The chain employs TRBV7-9 and TRBJ2-1; D gene unclear. This CDR3 has 12 amino acids. CDR1 is SEHNR and CDR2 is FQNEAQ in the germline V gene (reference sequence). Trimming cost V 7 bases and J 7 bases, with 11 bases left between them. The chain's CDR3 is CASKELGNEQFF. CDR3 sequence (DNA): TGTGCCAGCAAGGAGCTAGGGAATGAGCAGTTCTTC.

This clonotype has only a few counts. The V call is TRBV10-3, the J call TRBJ1-2, with TRBD1 as a possible D gene (6 bases). Trimming took 2 bases from V and 3 from J, leaving 13 bases between them. This CDR3 contains 15 residues. Germline V gene lookup returns CDR1 ENHRY and CDR2 SYGVKD. CDR3 protein: CAISEGPQGDYGYTF. The CDR3 nucleotides are TGTGCCATCAGTGAGGGGCCACAGGGCGACTATGGCTACACCTTC.

This clonotype was found a few times. V is TRBV29-1 and J is TRBJ1-1; D is uncertain. This CDR3 contains 11 residues. Trimming stripped 8 bases from V and 1 base from J, with 8 bases between. Germline CDR1 SQVTM, CDR2 ANQGSEA. CDR3 protein: CSSTTNTEAFF. CDR3 bases: TGCAGCTCGACGACGAACACTGAAGCTTTCTTT.

The chain joins TRBV12-3 or TRBV12-4 to TRBJ2-3, with TRBD1 identical over 11 bases. This CDR3 has 13 residues. V was pared by 5 bases and J by 8 bases, with 3 bases of the junction left unmatched. DNA of the CDR3: TGTGCCAGCAGTCCTGGGACAGGGGGTACGCAGTATTTT. It specifies CASSPGTGGTQYF.

A few counts support this clonotype. The chain carries TRBV29-1 and TRBJ2-4; TRBD2 agrees at 9 bases. The CDR3 loop spans 14 amino acids. Germline CDR1 SQVTM, CDR2 ANQGSEA. The junction had 4 bases not matched to a gene; V was cut back by 6 bases and J by 1 base. Here the CDR3 reads CSVTSGGAKNIQYF. As DNA, the CDR3 is TGCAGCGTGACAAGCGGGGGGGCCAAAAACATTCAGTACTTC.

This clonotype was seen a few times. Here the CDR3 reads CSAAGDTDTQYF. CDR3 in DNA: TGCAGTGCGGCGGGGGACACAGATACGCAGTATTTT. The chain uses TRBV20-1 and TRBJ2-3; TRBD2 matches at 7 bases. The CDR3 contains 12 residues. Trimming cost V 6 bases and J 2 bases; bases outside gene matches: 2. The germline V gene encodes CDR1 DFQATT and CDR2 SNEGSKA (reference sequence).

This clonotype appeared a few times. The chain recombines TRBV29-1 with TRBJ2-2; a possible D gene is TRBD2 (6 bases). The CDR3 covers 14 residues. V was pared by 6 bases and J by 2 bases, with 13 bases between. Germline lookup yields CDR1 SQVTM and CDR2 ANQGSEA. The CDR3 region is CSVRGTVNTGELFF. The CDR3 DNA sequence: TGCAGCGTCCGCGGGACGGTTAACACCGGGGAGCTGTTTTTT.

V usage is TRBV5-4 and J usage is TRBJ2-7; D is unresolved. The germline V gene encodes CDR1 SGHNT and CDR2 YYREEE (reference sequence). V was shortened by 0 bases and J by 0 bases, with 10 bases between the two germline ends. There are 15 residues in the CDR3. The chain's CDR3 is CASSLGLASSYEQYF. In DNA, the CDR3 is TGTGCCAGCAGCTTGGGACTTGCGAGCTCCTACGAGCAGTACTTC.

The sample holds many counts of this clonotype. This chain joins TRBV10-3 and TRBJ1-1, with D possibly matching TRBD1 (6 bases). CDR1 and CDR2 from the germline V gene are ENHRY and SYGVKD. The V end was cut by 10 bases, the J end by 8 bases, with 20 bases between. This CDR3 has 13 residues. The CDR3 DNA is TGTGCCACAGCCGGACAGTCGAATTTAGAAGCTTTCTTT. Translated: CATAGQSNLEAFF.

This clonotype was counted at least ten times. The rearrangement uses TRBV4-3 and TRBJ1-1, with D tentatively TRBD1 (5 bases). The germline gives CDR1 LGHNA, CDR2 YSLEER. The CDR3 length is 11 residues. With 6 bases removed from V and 5 bases from J, the gap between germline ends came to 7 bases. CDR3 residues: CASSRGTEAFF. The DNA of the CDR3 is TGCGCCAGCAGTCGGGGGACTGAAGCTTTCTTT.

This chain uses TRBV12-3 or TRBV12-4 with TRBJ2-5; D might be TRBD1 or TRBD2, each matching 5 bases. This CDR3 has 15 amino acids. Trimming left V 3 bases short and J 1 base short, with 12 bases between. CDR3 loop: CASSLGVGLQETQYF. Here the CDR3 DNA reads TGTGCCAGCAGTTTGGGGGTGGGTCTCCAAGAGACCCAGTACTTC.

The table lists this clonotype with a few counts. V gene TRBV28 combines with J gene TRBJ1-1, with 8 bases identical to TRBD1. The CDR3 is 16 residues long. The germline V gene has CDR1 MDHEN and CDR2 SYDVKM. The trim removed 2 bases at V and 6 bases at J, leaving 11 bases unmatched. The DNA of the CDR3 is TGTGCCAGCAGTTTAGGGGCAGGGGGCGTGAAGGCTGAAGCTTTCTTT. It yields the protein CASSLGAGGVKAEAFF.

In its sample, this clonotype was seen a few times. This sequence joins TRBV29-1 and TRBJ1-1; weak D call: TRBD1 (5 bases). With 3 bases removed from V and 10 bases from J, the gap between germline ends came to 30 bases. This CDR3 has 17 amino acids. Looked up from germline, CDR1 is SQVTM and CDR2 is ANQGSEA. CDR3 DNA: TGCAGCGTTGACCTATGGGAAACCGGGACCGCGGGGCAGGGAGCTTTCTTT. This encodes CSVDLWETGTAGQGAFF. Full variable domain (remainder filled in from reference TRBV29-1 and TRBJ1-1): SAVISQKPSRDICQRGTSLTIQCQVDSQVTMMFWYRQQPGQSLTLIATANQGSEATYESGFVIDKFPISRPNLTFSTLTVSNMSPEDSSIYLCSVDLWETGTAGQGAFFGQGTRLTVV.